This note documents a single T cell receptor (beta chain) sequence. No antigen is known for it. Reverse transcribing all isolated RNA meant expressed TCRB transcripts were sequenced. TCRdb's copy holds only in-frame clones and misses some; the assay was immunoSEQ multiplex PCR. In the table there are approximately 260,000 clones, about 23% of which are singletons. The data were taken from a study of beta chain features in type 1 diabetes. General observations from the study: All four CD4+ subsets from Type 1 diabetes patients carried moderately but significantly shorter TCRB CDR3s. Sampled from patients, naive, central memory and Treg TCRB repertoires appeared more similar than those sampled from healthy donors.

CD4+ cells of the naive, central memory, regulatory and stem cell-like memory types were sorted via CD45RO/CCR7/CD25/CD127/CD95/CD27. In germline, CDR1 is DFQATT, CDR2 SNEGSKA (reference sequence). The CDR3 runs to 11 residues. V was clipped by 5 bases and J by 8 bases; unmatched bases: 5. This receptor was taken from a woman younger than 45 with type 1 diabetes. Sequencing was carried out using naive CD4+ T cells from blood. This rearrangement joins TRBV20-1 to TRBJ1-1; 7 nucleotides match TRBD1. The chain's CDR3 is CSADGDREAFF. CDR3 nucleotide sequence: TGCAGTGCTGATGGGGACAGAGAAGCTTTCTTT.